One and the same sample provided the 14 T cell receptor beta chains below, sequenced in a study of Graves' ophthalmopathy and Graves' hyperthyroidism (dated by TCRdb to 2016 to 2018). Sequencing was performed on an Illumina HiSeq 2000. For repertoire sequencing, the TCR beta CDR3 regions were amplified from RNA transcripts. A first-round RT-PCR used HTBI primers with the Qiagen OneStep RT-PCR kit, followed by a second-round multiplex PCR, size selection and purification. Using fastp trimming at Q25 and MiXCR clonotype assembly, TCRdb reanalyzed the public sequencing data and kept in-frame beta chains. Duplicate CDR3 protein sequences are folded into a single record with the most common DNA and genes. The sample profile shows about 640,000 distinct CDR3 sequences; approximately 39% of them were found once. 2.5% to 3.5% of the sample is held by the ten biggest clonotypes. The specimen was peripheral blood. These receptors all stem from an adult man with Graves' ophthalmopathy.

J is TRBJ2-7 and V is TRBV6-6, with a weak D call TRBD1 (6 bases). CDR3 length: 15 amino acids. Per the germline V gene, CDR1 is MNHNY and CDR2 is SVGAGI (reference sequence). V shed 0 bases and J shed 1 base, with 10 bases lying between them. CDR3: CASSYSRDMSYEQYF. Written as DNA, the CDR3 is TGTGCCAGCAGTTACTCTAGGGACATGTCCTACGAGCAGTACTTC.

CDR3 region: CAISESGASEAFF. The CDR3 DNA sequence: TGTGCCATCAGTGAGTCCGGGGCCTCTGAAGCTTTCTTT. The chain is built from TRBV10-3 and TRBJ1-1, with D possibly TRBD1 on 5 matching bases. With 0 bases removed from V and 6 bases from J, the gap between germline ends came to 8 bases. The CDR3 is 13 residues long. From germline, CDR1 is ENHRY and CDR2 SYGVKD.

In the case of this clonotype: The junction and the germline gene differ at one end; a read error may be behind it. This chain connects TRBV4-1 to TRBJ1-2, with a possible D match to TRBD1 (5 bases). This CDR3 comprises 14 residues. The germline V gene has CDR1 MGHRA and CDR2 YSYEKL. The DNA for the CDR3 is TGCGCCAGCAGCCAACCCAGGGAGGGCTATGGCTGCACCTTC. It translates to CASSQPREGYGCTF.

This clonotype was seen many times. This chain uses TRBV2 with TRBJ1-2; TRBD1 matches 8 bases. The V segment lost 6 bases and the J segment 2 bases; nucleotides outside the gene matches: 5. CDR1 and CDR2 (germline): SNHLY, FYNNEI. This CDR3 is 14 amino acids long. The CDR3 DNA follows: TGTGCCAGCAGCAGCAGGACAGGGAACTATGGCTACACCTTC. Its protein is CASSSRTGNYGYTF.

This clonotype occurred a few times. The rearrangement joins TRBV7-3 to TRBJ2-5; the match to TRBD2 covers 13 bases. Unmatched junction bases numbered 5, after V lost 5 bases and J lost 5 bases. Germline CDR1 reads SGHTA; CDR2 reads FQGTGA. This CDR3 has 15 residues. The CDR3 nucleotides read TGTGCCAGCAGCGGCACTAGCGGGAGGGGGGAGACCCAGTACTTC. Translated: CASSGTSGRGETQYF.

In this sample, this clonotype turned up a few times. The rearrangement joins TRBV29-1 to TRBJ2-3, with 8 bases fitting TRBD2. CDR1 and CDR2 from the germline V gene are SQVTM and ANQGSEA. Trimming took 2 bases from V and 4 from J; bases not matched to a gene: 2. The CDR3 extends over 13 amino acids. The CDR3 sequence: CSVETGGADTQYF. The DNA for the CDR3 is TGCAGCGTTGAAACCGGGGGGGCAGATACGCAGTATTTT.

In the case of this clonotype: A much larger clone differs from this one at a single base, so this may be a read error. The genes are TRBV5-1 and TRBJ2-7, with D possibly matching TRBD1 (6 bases). The CDR3 runs 15 residues. The germline V gene has CDR1 SGHRS and CDR2 YFSETQ. V lost 0 bases, J lost 6 bases, and 16 bases lay in between. The CDR3, as DNA: TGCGCCAGCAGCTTGGTACCAGGGGAGTTCCGCGAGCAGTACTTC. Translated: CASSLVPGEFREQYF. The whole variable domain, filled in from reference TRBV5-1 and TRBJ2-7, reads KAGVTQTPRYLIKTRGQQVTLSCSPISGHRSVSWYQQTPGQGLQFLFEYFSETQRNKGNFPGRFSGRQFSNSRSEMNVSTLELGDSALYLCASSLVPGEFREQYFGPGTRLTVT.

Ten or more counts support this clonotype. J is TRBJ1-4 and V is TRBV7-8; perhaps TRBD1 as D (6 bases). Germline V gene data show CDR1 as SGHVS and CDR2 as FQNEAQ. V shed 6 bases and J shed 0 bases, with 11 bases lying between them. The CDR3 runs 15 residues. In DNA, the CDR3 is TGTGCCAGCAGTCTTAACAGGGCAACTAATGAAAAACTGTTTTTT. This translates into CASSLNRATNEKLFF.

The chain uses TRBV2 and TRBJ1-1, with 8 positions matching TRBD1. The CDR3 extends over 14 amino acids. The V and J ends lost 8 bases and 7 bases, in that order; junction bases with no gene match: 12. Germline loops: CDR1 SNHLY, CDR2 FYNNEI. The CDR3 region has the DNA TGTGCCAGCTTGGCCAAGGGGGGGACAGGTGAAGCTTTCTTT. It translates to CASLAKGGTGEAFF. Using reference TRBV2 and TRBJ1-1 for the parts outside the CDR3, the full variable domain is EPEVTQTPSHQVTQMGQEVILRCVPISNHLYFYWYRQILGQKVEFLVSFYNNEISEKSEIFDDQFSVERPDGSNFTLKIRSTKLEDSAMYFCASLAKGGTGEAFFGQGTRLTVV.

The chain carries TRBV25-1 and TRBJ2-7, with 8 bases lining up with TRBD2. Germline V gene lookup returns CDR1 MGHDK and CDR2 SYGVNS. The V and J ends lost 5 bases and 3 bases, in that order; junction bases with no gene match: 12. This CDR3 region has 16 residues. As DNA, the CDR3 is TGTGCCAGCAGTTACTCGACCCTAGCGGGCAACTACGAGCAGTACTTC. Translation: CASSYSTLAGNYEQYF.

The chain links TRBV10-2 to TRBJ1-2; D gene unclear. The length of the CDR3 is 14 residues. The germline CDR1 and CDR2 sequences are WSHSY and SAAADI. The ends were cut back, 0 bases at V and 6 bases at J, with 11 bases in the middle. The DNA for the CDR3 is TGCGCCAGCAGTGAGTCCGGAGGGAGGGATGGCTACACCTTC. It encodes CASSESGGRDGYTF.

Ten or more counts support this clonotype. The V and J genes are TRBV19 and TRBJ1-1; D unclear. CDR3 length: 14 amino acids. Germline-derived CDR1 and CDR2 are LNHDA and SQIVND (reference sequence). Trimming removed 8 bases from V and 9 bases from J, with 22 bases in between. CDR3: CASANLLRGRQAFF. The DNA for the CDR3 is TGTGCCAGTGCTAATTTGCTTCGCGGAAGACAAGCTTTCTTT.

To note about this clonotype: A far larger clone is only one base removed, so a read error is likely. The chain employs TRBV10-3 and TRBJ2-2; D not certain. Per germline, CDR1 ENHRY and CDR2 SYGVKD. Between the trimmed V and J ends, which lost 6 bases and 4 bases, there was a span of 6 bases. This CDR3 region has 12 residues. This chain's CDR3 is CAISPTTGELFF. The CDR3 coding sequence is TGTGCCATCAGCCCTACCACCGGGGAGCTGTTTTTT.

This clonotype showed up many times. The rearrangement uses TRBV7-2 and TRBJ2-2; TRBD2 agrees at 13 bases. The ends lost 5 bases at V and 2 bases at J; junction bases unmatched: 5. CDR1 and CDR2 (germline): SGHTA, FQGNSA. There are 17 residues in the CDR3. The CDR3 loop reads CASSEGLAGANTGELFF. The CDR3 DNA is TGTGCCAGCAGCGAAGGACTAGCGGGGGCAAACACCGGGGAGCTGTTTTTT.